Listed here are 18 T cell receptor beta chains from one sample, sequenced in a study of T cell clonotyping in hematopoietic cell transplantation (dated by TCRdb to the early 2020s). Library construction relied on the immunoSEQ multiplex PCR assay. In its TCRdb copy, this immuneACCESS table keeps in-frame sequences only and misses some clones. Where compared with another copy, unresolved V genes explain less than half of these, and the others have no known cause. Across this sample there are 35,000 to 45,000 clones, with approximately 94% seen only once. Around 0.85% of the sample goes to the ten largest clones. Sequencing input: peripheral blood mononuclear cells. All receptors come from a woman aged 45-59 years in good health. Some clones in this sample may be carry-over from other donors' samples.

V usage is TRBV5-8 and J usage is TRBJ1-1; a possible D gene is TRBD1 (5 bases). This CDR3 has 13 residues. The germline V gene encodes CDR1 SGHTS and CDR2 YDEGEE. With 3 bases removed from V and 4 bases from J, the gap between germline ends came to 10 bases. CDR3 DNA sequence: TGTGCCAGCAGCTGGCGGGGGTCCACTGAAGCTTTCTTT. Translating gives CASSWRGSTEAFF.

This chain uses TRBV7-2 with TRBJ2-7, with 7 bases fitting TRBD2. CDR1 is SGHTA and CDR2 is FQGNSA in the germline V gene. The CDR3 runs 15 residues. J lost 3 bases, V lost 6 bases, and 11 bases had no gene match. The CDR3 reads CASSSTSAEGYEQYF. CDR3 in DNA: TGTGCCAGCAGTTCCACTAGCGCGGAGGGCTACGAGCAGTACTTC.

The chain joins TRBV6-6 to TRBJ1-6, with 9 bases fitting TRBD1. Germline trimming cut 5 bases from V and 10 bases from J; bases unmatched to any gene: 9. The germline CDR1 and CDR2 sequences are MNHNY and SVGAGI (reference sequence). This CDR3 comprises 15 residues. CDR3 sequence reads: CASSVGTGRVSPLHF. In DNA, the CDR3 is TGTGCCAGCAGTGTCGGGACAGGGCGCGTCTCACCCCTCCACTTT.

The rearrangement links TRBV13 to TRBJ1-2, with 10 bases aligning to TRBD1. Germline CDR1 PRHDT, CDR2 FYEKMQ (reference sequence). With V trimmed by 1 base and J by 3 bases, 5 bases remained unmatched. CDR3 length: 16 amino acids. CDR3 region: CASSLEGQGLDYGYTF. The CDR3 nucleotides are TGTGCCAGCAGCTTAGAGGGACAGGGGTTAGACTATGGCTACACCTTC.

The genes are TRBV11-3 and TRBJ2-7; weak D call: TRBD1 (6 bases). V dropped 3 bases and J dropped 4 bases, with 19 bases sitting between them. CDR1 is SGHNT, CDR2 YENEEA, per germline. There are 16 residues in the CDR3. CDR3 amino acids: CASSLRSRGSGYEQYF. DNA for the CDR3: TGTGCCAGCAGCTTGCGAAGCAGGGGCAGTGGGTACGAGCAGTACTTC. Variable domain in full (rest from reference TRBV11-3 and TRBJ2-7): EAGVVQSPRYKIIEKKQPVAFWCNPISGHNTLYWYLQNLGQGPELLIRYENEEAVDDSQLPKDRFSAERLKGVDSTLKIQPAELGDSAVYLCASSLRSRGSGYEQYFGPGTRLTVT.

This clone has only one observation. V and J are TRBV25-1 and TRBJ1-1; 8 nucleotides align to TRBD1. V lost 9 bases, J lost 3 bases, and 3 bases stayed unmatched. The CDR3 totals 12 residues. CDR1 and CDR2 (germline): MGHDK, SYGVNS. The CDR3 nucleotides are TGTGCCAGTTCAGGGGGCTACACTGAAGCTTTCTTT. Its protein product is CASSGGYTEAFF.

The V call is TRBV4-2, the J call TRBJ1-1, with 7 bases aligning to TRBD1. With V trimmed by 3 bases and J by 4 bases, 8 bases remained unmatched. Germline V gives CDR1 LGHNA, CDR2 YNFKEQ. CDR3 length: 15 residues. The CDR3 protein is CASSHVQGEGTEAFF. CDR3 DNA sequence: TGTGCCAGCAGCCACGTCCAGGGGGAGGGCACTGAAGCTTTCTTT.

V and J are TRBV4-1 and TRBJ2-7; 7 bases map to TRBD2. V shed 3 bases and J 3 bases; nucleotides not matched to a gene: 11. The length of the CDR3 is 16 residues. Germline V gene data show CDR1 as MGHRA and CDR2 as YSYEKL. DNA of the CDR3: TGCGCCAGCAGCCAGCTGCCCACCGGGGGGAACTACGAGCAGTACTTC. It translates to CASSQLPTGGNYEQYF.

The rearrangement links TRBV7-9 to TRBJ1-2, with TRBD1 matching 8 bases. J lost 8 bases, V lost 5 bases, and 7 bases had no gene match. Per the germline V gene, CDR1 is SEHNR and CDR2 is FQNEAQ (reference sequence). The CDR3 is 13 amino acids. DNA of the CDR3: TGTGCCAGCAGCCACGACAGGGGCTTAGGCTACACCTTC. Translating gives CASSHDRGLGYTF.

This sequence joins TRBV7-2 and TRBJ1-2; D uncertain. Germline CDR1 and CDR2: SGHTA and FQGNSA. CDR3 length: 16 residues. V was trimmed by 3 bases and J by 6 bases, leaving 20 bases between them. The CDR3 reads CASSFSRNAVLDGYTF. CDR3 coding DNA: TGTGCCAGCAGCTTTAGTCGTAACGCGGTATTGGATGGCTACACCTTC.

This chain uses TRBV11-2 with TRBJ1-4; possible D gene TRBD1, 5 bases. Germline CDR1 reads SGHAT; CDR2 reads FQNNGV. CDR3 size: 15 residues. The V and J ends lost 5 bases and 3 bases respectively, with 13 bases between them. The DNA for the CDR3 is TGTGCCAGCAGCCCGTCGGGCAGGGCTAATGAAAAACTGTTTTTT. Protein: CASSPSGRANEKLFF.

In this sample, this clone turned up once. The chain joins TRBV7-2 to TRBJ1-4; TRBD1 might be the D (5 bases). With 5 bases removed from V and 8 bases from J, the gap between germline ends came to 18 bases. Germline CDR1 SGHTA, CDR2 FQGNSA. The CDR3 sequence is 15 residues long. The CDR3 DNA follows: TGTGCCAGCAGCCGCCGAACAGGCTTGGGCGAAAAACTGTTTTTT. Its translation is CASSRRTGLGEKLFF.

The chain uses TRBV6-1 and TRBJ1-5; TRBD1 matches at 7 bases. Trimming cost V 6 bases and J 2 bases; bases outside gene matches: 7. Germline CDR1 and CDR2: MNHNS and SASEGT. The CDR3 has 15 amino acids. The CDR3 reads CASSGGTAGNQPQHF. The DNA of the CDR3 is TGTGCCAGCAGCGGAGGGACAGCGGGCAATCAGCCCCAGCATTTT.

Written as DNA, the CDR3 is TGTGCCAGTAGCCGGGACAGGGGGATGGAGCAGTTCTTC. Its protein is CASSRDRGMEQFF. The chain recombines TRBV19 with TRBJ2-1; TRBD1 matches at 11 bases. Germline V gene lookup returns CDR1 LNHDA and CDR2 SQIVND (reference sequence). J gave up 10 bases and V 6 bases, and 5 bases lay outside the gene matches. The CDR3 consists of 13 residues.

The chain carries TRBV5-3 and TRBJ2-1; possibly TRBD2 for D (5 bases). Being an ORF, TRBV5-3 has a function that is uncertain. Trimming took off 7 bases at V and 0 bases at J, with 20 bases between the two ends. The CDR3 runs 17 residues. This chain's CDR3 is CARLLRGWRSSYNEQFF. CDR3 nucleotide sequence: TGTGCCAGATTACTCCGAGGGTGGCGAAGCTCCTACAATGAGCAGTTCTTC.

V usage is TRBV9 and J usage is TRBJ1-6; perhaps TRBD1 as D (6 bases). Trimming removed 0 bases from V and 8 bases from J, with 9 bases in between. Germline V gene sequence: CDR1 SGDLS, CDR2 YYNGEE. This CDR3 spans 14 amino acids. The CDR3 loop is CASSVEQGDSPLHF. For the CDR3, the DNA is TGTGCCAGCAGCGTAGAACAGGGCGATTCACCCCTCCACTTT.

The chain couples TRBV28 to TRBJ1-2; D might be TRBD1 (5 bases). V was clipped by 6 bases and J by 6 bases, with 17 bases between them. This CDR3 has 14 amino acids. Germline values: CDR1 MDHEN, CDR2 SYDVKM. In DNA form, the CDR3 reads TGTGCCAGCAGACCCGGGACGGATTTTAATGGCTACACCTTC. This codes for CASRPGTDFNGYTF.

The chain is built from TRBV28 and TRBJ2-3; 9 bases align to TRBD1. J was trimmed by 6 bases and V by 7 bases; bases with no gene match: 5. CDR1 is MDHEN, CDR2 SYDVKM, per germline. The CDR3 contains 13 residues. The DNA of the CDR3 is TGTGCCAGCAAACAGGGGGCAGGGGATACGCAGTATTTT. Amino acids: CASKQGAGDTQYF.